These 15 T cell receptor beta chains share one sample of origin, sequenced in a study of STAT5B mutations in CD4+ large granular lymphocyte leukemia. The table came from immunoSEQ multiplex PCR; TCRdb's copy has only in-frame clones and leaves some out. The sample has tens of thousands of clones, approximately 85% seen once. Sequenced input: CD4+ T cells from blood buffy coats. These receptors all stem from a human donor in good health.

V usage is TRBV30 and J usage is TRBJ1-2, with D hard to call. Trimming pared 0 bases from V and 7 bases from J, leaving 9 bases between. Germline assignment: CDR1 GTSNPN and CDR2 SVGIG (reference sequence). CDR3 size: 12 residues. The CDR3 here is CAWSVSAGGYTF. For the CDR3, the DNA is TGTGCCTGGAGTGTTTCCGCGGGTGGCTACACCTTC. Together with reference TRBV30 and TRBJ1-2, the CDR3 gives the full variable domain: SQTIHQWPATLVQPVGSPLSLECTVEGTSNPNLYWYRQAAGRGLQLLFYSVGIGQISSEVPQNLSASRPQDRQFILSSKKLLLSDSGFYLCAWSVSAGGYTFGSGTRLTVV.

This clone was seen a few times. The chain has TRBV27 and TRBJ2-5; D is undetermined. CDR3 length equals 15 residues. Trimming pared 10 bases from V and 5 bases from J, leaving 23 bases between. Germline V CDR1 and CDR2: MNHEY, SMNVEV (reference sequence). CDR3 sequence reads: CATHSILDPRETQYF. The CDR3 DNA sequence: TGTGCCACCCATTCTATTTTGGATCCCAGGGAGACCCAGTACTTC.

This clone turned up a few times. The V and J genes are TRBV6-1 and TRBJ2-7, with D unresolved. Trimming pared 1 base from V and 0 bases from J, leaving 7 bases between. The CDR3 extends over 14 amino acids. The germline gives CDR1 MNHNS, CDR2 SASEGT. The CDR3 nucleotides read TGTGCCAGCAGTGAAGACCACCACTCCTACGAGCAGTACTTC. Protein sequence: CASSEDHHSYEQYF.

Notes on this clone: One end of the junction is discordant with germline, which a read error may explain. V and J are TRBV27 and TRBJ2-7; D call uncertain. Germline CDR1 reads MNHEY; CDR2 reads SMNVEV (reference sequence). The CDR3 totals 12 residues. This chain's CDR3 is CASSLGRQMVVF. CDR3 DNA: TGTGCCAGCAGTTTAGGACGGCAAATGGTGGTTTTC.

The CDR3 here is CASAGDTQYF. The CDR3 nucleotides are TGCGCCAGCGCGGGAGATACGCAGTATTTT. This chain links TRBV5-1 with TRBJ2-3, with TRBD2 as a possible D gene (5 bases). The CDR3 is made up of 10 amino acids. V lost 7 bases and J 5 bases, leaving 5 bases between the germline ends. Germline V CDR1 and CDR2: SGHRS, YFSETQ.

Regarding this clone: Other nucleotide sequences from this sample produce the same CDR3. This chain joins TRBV28 and TRBJ2-1; TRBD1 might be the D (5 bases). Germline CDR1 reads MDHEN; CDR2 reads SYDVKM. The CDR3 has 15 amino acids. Trimming removed 2 bases at V and 0 bases at J, with 8 bases between. CDR3 bases: TGTGCCAGCAGTTTACAAGGGGACTCCTACAATGAGCAGTTCTTC. Encoded protein: CASSLQGDSYNEQFF. Variable domain in full (rest from reference TRBV28 and TRBJ2-1): DVKVTQSSRYLVKRTGEKVFLECVQDMDHENMFWYRQDPGLGLRLIYFSYDVKMKEKGDIPEGYSVSREKKERFSLILESASTNQTSMYLCASSLQGDSYNEQFFGPGTRLTVL.

The chain recombines TRBV19 with TRBJ1-4; D remains ambiguous. V gave up 3 bases and J gave up 2 bases, with 7 bases separating them. CDR3 length: 14 residues. CDR1 and CDR2 from the germline V gene are LNHDA and SQIVND (reference sequence). CDR3 nucleotides: TGTGCCAGTAGTATGGTCAGGACTAATGAAAAACTGTTTTTT. This codes for CASSMVRTNEKLFF.

The CDR3: CASSFYGSSYEQYF. The CDR3 nucleotides read TGTGCCAGCAGCTTTTACGGGAGCTCCTACGAGCAGTACTTC. The chain uses TRBV5-8 and TRBJ2-7, with D perhaps TRBD2 (6 bases). V was shortened by 2 bases and J by 0 bases, with 9 bases between the two germline ends. The CDR3 runs 14 residues. The germline V gene encodes CDR1 SGHTS and CDR2 YDEGEE. The whole variable domain, filled in from reference TRBV5-8 and TRBJ2-7, reads EAGVTQSPTHLIKTRGQQATLRCSPISGHTSVYWYQQALGLGLQFLLWYDEGEERNRGNFPPRFSGRQFPNYSSELNVNALELEDSALYLCASSFYGSSYEQYFGPGTRLTVT.

This chain joins TRBV30 and TRBJ2-5; TRBD1 aligns across 10 bases. V was clipped by 2 bases and J by 4 bases; unmatched bases: 7. The CDR3 runs 15 residues. CDR1 is GTSNPN and CDR2 is SVGIG in the germline V gene (reference sequence). CDR3 sequence (DNA): TGTGCCTGGAGTAGGTGGGACAGGGGTTTAGAGACCCAGTACTTC. Residues: CAWSRWDRGLETQYF.

This sequence joins TRBV7-9 and TRBJ2-3; D gene unclear. There are 14 residues in the CDR3. V dropped 4 bases and J dropped 2 bases, with 10 bases sitting between them. Germline CDR1 reads SEHNR; CDR2 reads FQNEAQ (reference sequence). CDR3 residues: CASSSPPNTDTQYF. DNA of the CDR3: TGTGCCAGCAGCTCTCCACCCAACACAGATACGCAGTATTTT.

The DNA of the CDR3 is TGTGCCAGCAGCGAGGCTGACAGGGTGGCCCAGTACTTC. Amino acids: CASSEADRVAQYF. V gene TRBV7-2 combines with J gene TRBJ2-5; TRBD1 aligns across 7 bases. Germline trimming cut 5 bases from V and 9 bases from J; bases unmatched to any gene: 9. This CDR3 contains 13 residues. Germline values: CDR1 SGHTA, CDR2 FQGNSA.

This clone appeared a single time. The gene calls are TRBV7-3 and TRBJ2-7; D is undetermined. V was shortened by 3 bases and J by 5 bases, with 11 bases between the two germline ends. Germline CDR1 is SGHTA and CDR2 is FQGTGA. The CDR3 has 13 amino acids. DNA of the CDR3: TGTGCCAGCAGCTTGTTAGGGAAACACGAGCAGTACTTC. Protein: CASSLLGKHEQYF.

The chain combines TRBV6-5 with TRBJ1-2; D unresolved. The CDR3 loop spans 14 amino acids. V shed 0 bases and J shed 5 bases, with 10 bases lying between them. In germline, CDR1 is MNHEY, CDR2 SVGAGI. CDR3 in DNA: TGTGCCAGCAGTTACTCGGCCAGCTTATATGGCTACACCTTC. The encoded protein is CASSYSASLYGYTF.

This rearrangement joins TRBV7-2 to TRBJ2-2; the match to TRBD2 covers 8 bases. The J segment lost 4 bases and the V segment lost 5 bases, leaving 12 bases of the junction unmatched. The CDR3 spans 17 residues. The germline V gene has CDR1 SGHTA and CDR2 FQGNSA. The CDR3 loop reads CASSPGSLAGFTGELFF. Here the CDR3 DNA reads TGTGCCAGCAGCCCAGGGAGCCTAGCGGGTTTCACCGGGGAGCTGTTTTTT.

This chain links TRBV19 with TRBJ1-4; D unresolved. Germline V CDR1 and CDR2: LNHDA, SQIVND (reference sequence). V was trimmed by 6 bases and J by 0 bases, leaving 11 bases between them. The CDR3 consists of 15 residues. The CDR3 is CASRVSSPTNEKLFF. The CDR3 DNA follows: TGTGCCAGTAGAGTGTCGAGTCCAACTAATGAAAAACTGTTTTTT.